The entry below describes one T cell receptor beta chain. No antigen is known for it. This sample was taken from a study of siplizumab effects on memory and regulatory T cells. Trimming removed 6 bases from V and 4 bases from J, with 12 bases in between. The CDR3 loop spans 14 amino acids. Germline CDR1 is MNHNS and CDR2 is SASEGT. Study observations and caveats: Alloreactive sequences that could be traced to unstimulated CD4+ memory cells showed a significant reduction under siplizumab.

Per individual sample, some 10^5 TCR templates were assayed. The repertoire was sequenced with immunoSEQ multiplex PCR; TCRdb's copy has only in-frame clones and lacks some. The table shows 92,000 or so clones, with 90% occurring only once. The TCR originated in a human donor in good health. V and J are TRBV6-1 and TRBJ1-4; the D gene is possibly TRBD1 (5 bases). Material: CD4+ T cells sorted from blood. In nucleotides, the CDR3 is TGTGCCAGCAGGCCGGGACGGAGTAATGAAAAACTGTTTTTT. It yields the protein CASRPGRSNEKLFF.